This T cell receptor (beta chain) was observed in a study of T-cell memory formation after mild COVID-19. MiXCR, run by TCRdb on the 5' RACE reads, gives a single entry per CDR3 protein. Counted here are approximately 340,000 distinct CDR3 sequences, under 15% occurring once; the ten biggest clones make up about 22%. Findings and caveats of the study: Whereas later expanders leaned CD4+, clones contracting day 15 to 85 showed a balanced CD4/CD8 makeup. The finding that pre-infection memory included some responding clones suggested that cross-reactive memory joined.

Details on this clonotype: The antigen remains unidentified.

The sequencing sample was made of PBMCs or a T cell subset sorted from them (not recorded which). The clonotype originates from a man younger than 35 who had mild COVID-19 (a few samples of this study predate the infection). Cell type and time point are not known.

CDR3 bases: TGTGCCAGCAGTGCCGTTGTTGGATTAGCCAAAAACATTCAGTACTTC. Translation: CASSAVVGLAKNIQYF. The chain combines TRBV27 with TRBJ2-4; D unclear. Germline assignment: CDR1 MNHEY and CDR2 SMNVEV (reference sequence). The CDR3 contains 16 residues. V was shortened by 5 bases and J by 0 bases, with 14 bases between the two germline ends.